Listed here is a single TCR beta chain. This entry is derived from a study of blood T cell repertoires in COVID-19. Whole-study context: The United States, Italy and Spain supplied acute and convalescent COVID-19 samples. PBMCs, B-cell-depleted T cells, or T cells provided the cDNA or gDNA that made up the material.

The CDR3 runs to 13 residues. Per germline, CDR1 SNHLY and CDR2 FYNNEI. The V segment lost 4 bases and the J segment 5 bases; nucleotides outside the gene matches: 3. A Seattle source enrolled patients during active infection and followed them longitudinally. Study processing details: Estimates of nucleated cell counts were drawn from the amplification of reference gene primers. Generated by immunoSEQ multiplex PCR, the TCRdb table keeps only in-frame clones and is missing some. D and trimming come from the DNA, and the V and J calls and clone size come from that table. The sample yields roughly 100,000 clones, roughly 79% seen once.

The sequenced sample was peripheral blood. V gene TRBV2 combines with J gene TRBJ2-3; 7 bases map to TRBD2. The TCR comes from an elderly man with COVID-19, enrolled during active disease. CDR3: CASSAGGVDTQYF. For the CDR3, the DNA is TGTGCCAGCAGTGCGGGAGGAGTAGATACGCAGTATTTT.